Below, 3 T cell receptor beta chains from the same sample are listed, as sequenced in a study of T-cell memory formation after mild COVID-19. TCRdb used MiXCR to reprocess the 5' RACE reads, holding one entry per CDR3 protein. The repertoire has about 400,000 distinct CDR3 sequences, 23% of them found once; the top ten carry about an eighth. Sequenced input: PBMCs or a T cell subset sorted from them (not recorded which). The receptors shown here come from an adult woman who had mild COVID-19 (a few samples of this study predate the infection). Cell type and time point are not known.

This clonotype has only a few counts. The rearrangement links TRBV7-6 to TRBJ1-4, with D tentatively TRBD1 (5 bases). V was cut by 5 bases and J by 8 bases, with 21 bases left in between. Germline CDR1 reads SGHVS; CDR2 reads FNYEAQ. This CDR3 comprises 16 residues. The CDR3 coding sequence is TGTGCCAGCAGCCCTGGTCACACAGGTCTAGGAGAAAAACTGTTTTTT. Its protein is CASSPGHTGLGEKLFF.

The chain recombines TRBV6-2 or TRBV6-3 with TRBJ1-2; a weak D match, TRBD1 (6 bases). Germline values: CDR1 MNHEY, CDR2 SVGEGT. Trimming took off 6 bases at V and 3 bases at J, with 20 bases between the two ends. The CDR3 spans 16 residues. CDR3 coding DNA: TGTGCCAGCAGCCTAAACAGGGTCTTCCGTCACTATGGCTACACCTTC. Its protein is CASSLNRVFRHYGYTF.

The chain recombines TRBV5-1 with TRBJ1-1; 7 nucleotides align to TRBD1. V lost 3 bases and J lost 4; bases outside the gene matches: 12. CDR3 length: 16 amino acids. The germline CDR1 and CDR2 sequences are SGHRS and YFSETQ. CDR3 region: CASSSHYRGGGTEAFF. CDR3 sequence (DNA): TGCGCCAGCAGCTCGCACTACAGGGGAGGGGGCACTGAAGCTTTCTTT.